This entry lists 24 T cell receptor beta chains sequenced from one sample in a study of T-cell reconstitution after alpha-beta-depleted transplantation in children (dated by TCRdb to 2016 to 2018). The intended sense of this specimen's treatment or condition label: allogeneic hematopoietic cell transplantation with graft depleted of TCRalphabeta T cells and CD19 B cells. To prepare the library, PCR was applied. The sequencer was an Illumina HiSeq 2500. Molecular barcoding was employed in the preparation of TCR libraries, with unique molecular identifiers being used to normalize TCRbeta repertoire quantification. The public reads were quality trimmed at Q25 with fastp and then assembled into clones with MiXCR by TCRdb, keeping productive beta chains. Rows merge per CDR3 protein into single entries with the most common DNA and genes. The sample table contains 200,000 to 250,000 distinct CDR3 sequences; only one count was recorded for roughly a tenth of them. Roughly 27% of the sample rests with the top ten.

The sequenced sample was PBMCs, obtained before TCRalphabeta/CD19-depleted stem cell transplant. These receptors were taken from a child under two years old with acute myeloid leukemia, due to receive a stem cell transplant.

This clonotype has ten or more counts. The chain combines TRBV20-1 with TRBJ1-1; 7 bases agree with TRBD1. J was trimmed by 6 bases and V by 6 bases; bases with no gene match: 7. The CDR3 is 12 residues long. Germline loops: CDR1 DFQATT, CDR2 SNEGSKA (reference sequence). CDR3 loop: CSARGRRAEAFF. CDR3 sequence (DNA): TGCAGTGCGAGGGGGCGGCGGGCTGAAGCTTTCTTT.

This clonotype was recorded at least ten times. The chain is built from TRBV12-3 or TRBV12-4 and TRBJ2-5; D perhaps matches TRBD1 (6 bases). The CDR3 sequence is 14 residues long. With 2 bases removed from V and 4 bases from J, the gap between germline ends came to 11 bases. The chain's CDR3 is CASSLPQGIETQYF. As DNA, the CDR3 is TGTGCCAGCAGTTTACCTCAGGGGATAGAGACCCAGTACTTC.

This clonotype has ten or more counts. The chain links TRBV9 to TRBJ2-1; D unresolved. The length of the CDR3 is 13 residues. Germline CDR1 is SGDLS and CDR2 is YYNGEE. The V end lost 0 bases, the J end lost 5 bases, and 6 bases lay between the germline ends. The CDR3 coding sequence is TGTGCCAGCAGCGTAGGCCACAACAATGAGCAGTTCTTC. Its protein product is CASSVGHNNEQFF.

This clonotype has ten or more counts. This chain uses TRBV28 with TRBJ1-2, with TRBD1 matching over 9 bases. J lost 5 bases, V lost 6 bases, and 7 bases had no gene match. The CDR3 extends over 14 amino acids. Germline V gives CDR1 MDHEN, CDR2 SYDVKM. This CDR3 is CASSPGGTGYGYTF. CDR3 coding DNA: TGTGCCAGCAGCCCTGGTGGGACAGGGTATGGCTACACCTTC.

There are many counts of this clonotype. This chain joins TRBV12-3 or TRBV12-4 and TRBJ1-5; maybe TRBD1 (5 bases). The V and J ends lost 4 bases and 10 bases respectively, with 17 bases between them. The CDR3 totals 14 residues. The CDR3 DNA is TGTGCCAGCAGTTCCGGACGGTCCCAGGGACCCCAGCATTTT. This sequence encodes CASSSGRSQGPQHF.

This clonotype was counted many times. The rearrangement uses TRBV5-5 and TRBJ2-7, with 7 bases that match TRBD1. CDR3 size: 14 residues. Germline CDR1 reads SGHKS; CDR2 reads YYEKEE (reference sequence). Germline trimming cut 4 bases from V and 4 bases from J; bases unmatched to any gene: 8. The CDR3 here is CASSPGQKRYEQYF. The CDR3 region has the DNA TGTGCCAGCAGCCCGGGACAGAAACGATACGAGCAGTACTTC.

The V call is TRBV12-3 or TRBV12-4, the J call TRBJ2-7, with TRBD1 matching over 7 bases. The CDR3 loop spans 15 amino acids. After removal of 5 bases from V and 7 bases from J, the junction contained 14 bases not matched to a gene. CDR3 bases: TGTGCCAGCAGTAGACCACCGGGACAGAAAGAAGAGCAGTACTTC. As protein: CASSRPPGQKEEQYF.

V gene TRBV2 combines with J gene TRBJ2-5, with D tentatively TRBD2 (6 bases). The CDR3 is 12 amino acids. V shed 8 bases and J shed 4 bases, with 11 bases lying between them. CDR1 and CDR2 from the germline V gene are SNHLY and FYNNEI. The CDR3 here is CASLLASETQYF. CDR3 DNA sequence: TGTGCCAGCCTACTAGCATCAGAGACCCAGTACTTC.

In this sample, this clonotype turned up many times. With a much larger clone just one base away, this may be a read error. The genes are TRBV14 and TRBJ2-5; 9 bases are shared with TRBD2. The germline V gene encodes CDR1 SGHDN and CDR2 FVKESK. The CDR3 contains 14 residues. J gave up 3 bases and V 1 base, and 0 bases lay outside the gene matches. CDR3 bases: TGTGCCAGCAGCCAAGGACTAGCGGAAGAGACCCAGTACTTC. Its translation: CASSQGLAEETQYF.

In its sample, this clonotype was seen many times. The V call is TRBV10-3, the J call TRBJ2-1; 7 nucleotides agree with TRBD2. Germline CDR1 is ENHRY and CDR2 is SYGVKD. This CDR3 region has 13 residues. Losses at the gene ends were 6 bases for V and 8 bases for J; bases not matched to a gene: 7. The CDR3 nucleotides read TGTGCCATCAGGGTGGGAGGGCCGGATGAGCAGTTCTTC. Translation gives CAIRVGGPDEQFF.

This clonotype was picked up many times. The CDR3 DNA reads TGCGCCAGCAGCTTGCCAGGGTACAATGAGCAGTTCTTC. Translation gives CASSLPGYNEQFF. The chain has TRBV5-1 and TRBJ2-1, with a possible D match to TRBD1 (5 bases). CDR3 size: 13 residues. Germline V gives CDR1 SGHRS, CDR2 YFSETQ. V lost 1 base to trimming and J lost 4 bases, with 6 bases between them.

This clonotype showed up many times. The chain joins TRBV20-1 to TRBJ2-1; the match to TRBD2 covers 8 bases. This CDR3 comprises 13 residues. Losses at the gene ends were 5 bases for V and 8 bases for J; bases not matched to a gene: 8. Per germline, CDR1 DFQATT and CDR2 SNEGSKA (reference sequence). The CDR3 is CSAATGLVYEQFF. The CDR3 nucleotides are TGCAGTGCTGCGACGGGACTAGTCTATGAGCAGTTCTTC.

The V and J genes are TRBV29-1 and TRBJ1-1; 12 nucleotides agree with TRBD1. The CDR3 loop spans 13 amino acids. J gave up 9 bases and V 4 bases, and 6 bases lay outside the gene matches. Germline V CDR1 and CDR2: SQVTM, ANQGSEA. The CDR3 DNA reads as TGCAGCGTTGCTAGGGGACAGGGGGCAAAAGCTTTCTTT. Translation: CSVARGQGAKAFF.

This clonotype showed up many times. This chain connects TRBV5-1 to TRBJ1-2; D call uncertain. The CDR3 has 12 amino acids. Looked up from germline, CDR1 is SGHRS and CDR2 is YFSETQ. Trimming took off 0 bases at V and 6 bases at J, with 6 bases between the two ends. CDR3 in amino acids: CASSLGQDGYTF. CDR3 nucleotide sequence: TGCGCCAGCAGCTTGGGGCAGGATGGCTACACCTTC. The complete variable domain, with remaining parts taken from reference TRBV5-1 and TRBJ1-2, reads KAGVTQTPRYLIKTRGQQVTLSCSPISGHRSVSWYQQTPGQGLQFLFEYFSETQRNKGNFPGRFSGRQFSNSRSEMNVSTLELGDSALYLCASSLGQDGYTFGSGTRLTVV.

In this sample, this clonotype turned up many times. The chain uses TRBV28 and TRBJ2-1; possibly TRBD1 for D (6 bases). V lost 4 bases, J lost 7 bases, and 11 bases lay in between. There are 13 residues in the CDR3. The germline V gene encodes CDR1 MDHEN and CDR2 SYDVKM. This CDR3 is CASSWPGDNEQFF. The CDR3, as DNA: TGTGCCAGCAGTTGGCCAGGGGATAATGAGCAGTTCTTC. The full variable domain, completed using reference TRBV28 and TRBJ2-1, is DVKVTQSSRYLVKRTGEKVFLECVQDMDHENMFWYRQDPGLGLRLIYFSYDVKMKEKGDIPEGYSVSREKKERFSLILESASTNQTSMYLCASSWPGDNEQFFGPGTRLTVL.

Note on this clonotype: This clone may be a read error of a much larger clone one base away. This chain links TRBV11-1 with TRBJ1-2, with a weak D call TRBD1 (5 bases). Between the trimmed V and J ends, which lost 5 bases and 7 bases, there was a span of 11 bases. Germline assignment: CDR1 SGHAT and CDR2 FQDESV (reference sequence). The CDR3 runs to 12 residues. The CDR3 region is CASSPTDCGYTF. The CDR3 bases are TGTGCCAGCAGCCCGACAGACTGTGGCTACACCTTC.

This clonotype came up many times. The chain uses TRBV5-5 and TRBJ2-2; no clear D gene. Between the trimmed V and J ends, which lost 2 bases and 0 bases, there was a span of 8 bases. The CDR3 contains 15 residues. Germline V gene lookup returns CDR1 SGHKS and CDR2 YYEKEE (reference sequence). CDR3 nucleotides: TGTGCCAGCAGCTTTATGACGGCGAACACCGGGGAGCTGTTTTTT. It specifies CASSFMTANTGELFF.

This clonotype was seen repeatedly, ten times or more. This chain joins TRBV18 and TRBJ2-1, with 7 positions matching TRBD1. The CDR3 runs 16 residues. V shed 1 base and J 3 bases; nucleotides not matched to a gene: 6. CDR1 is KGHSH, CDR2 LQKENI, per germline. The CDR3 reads CASSPRGTVLYNEQFF. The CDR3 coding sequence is TGTGCCAGCTCACCACGAGGGACAGTCCTCTACAATGAGCAGTTCTTC.

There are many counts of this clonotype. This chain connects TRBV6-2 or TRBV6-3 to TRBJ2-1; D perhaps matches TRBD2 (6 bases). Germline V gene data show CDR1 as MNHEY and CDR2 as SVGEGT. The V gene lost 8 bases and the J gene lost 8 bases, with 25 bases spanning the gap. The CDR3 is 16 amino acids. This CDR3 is CASGGERADVVDEQFF. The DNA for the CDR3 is TGTGCCAGCGGTGGGGAGCGGGCCGACGTGGTCGATGAGCAGTTCTTC.

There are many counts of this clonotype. This chain's CDR3 is CSASRGVVIQYF. The CDR3 DNA reads TGCAGTGCTTCGCGGGGAGTGGTCATTCAGTACTTC. The chain couples TRBV20-1 to TRBJ2-4; D is possibly TRBD2 (6 bases). Germline CDR1 reads DFQATT; CDR2 reads SNEGSKA (reference sequence). The CDR3 has 12 amino acids. V was trimmed by 5 bases and J by 9 bases, leaving 14 bases between them.

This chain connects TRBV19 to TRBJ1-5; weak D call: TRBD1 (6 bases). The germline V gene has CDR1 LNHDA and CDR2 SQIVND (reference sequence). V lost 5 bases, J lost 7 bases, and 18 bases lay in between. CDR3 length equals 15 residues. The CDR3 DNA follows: TGTGCCAGTAGTTTGTCCGGGGGGGGCGGCCAGCCCCAGCATTTT. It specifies CASSLSGGGGQPQHF. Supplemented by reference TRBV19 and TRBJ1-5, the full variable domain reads DGGITQSPKYLFRKEGQNVTLSCEQNLNHDAMYWYRQDPGQGLRLIYYSQIVNDFQKGDIAEGYSVSREKKESFPLTVTSAQKNPTAFYLCASSLSGGGGQPQHFGDGTRLSIL.

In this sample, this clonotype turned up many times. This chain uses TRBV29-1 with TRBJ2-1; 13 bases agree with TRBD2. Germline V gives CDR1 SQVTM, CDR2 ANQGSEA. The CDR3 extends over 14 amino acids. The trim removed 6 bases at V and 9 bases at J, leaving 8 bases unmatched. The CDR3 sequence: CSVVYRLAGGEQFF. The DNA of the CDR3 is TGCAGCGTCGTCTACCGACTAGCGGGGGGTGAGCAGTTCTTC.

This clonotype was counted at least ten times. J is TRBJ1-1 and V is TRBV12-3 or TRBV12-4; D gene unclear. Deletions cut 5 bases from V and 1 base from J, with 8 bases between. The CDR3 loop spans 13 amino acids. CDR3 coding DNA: TGTGCCAGCAGTACCACGAGGAACACTGAAGCTTTCTTT. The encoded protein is CASSTTRNTEAFF.

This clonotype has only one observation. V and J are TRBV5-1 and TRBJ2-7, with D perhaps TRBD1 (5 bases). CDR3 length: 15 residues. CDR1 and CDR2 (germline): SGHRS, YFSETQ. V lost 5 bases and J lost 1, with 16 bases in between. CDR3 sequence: CASSFAGASSYEQYF. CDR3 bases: TGCGCCAGCAGTTTTGCTGGGGCTTCTTCCTACGAGCAGTACTTC. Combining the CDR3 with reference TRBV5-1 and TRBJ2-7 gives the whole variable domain KAGVTQTPRYLIKTRGQQVTLSCSPISGHRSVSWYQQTPGQGLQFLFEYFSETQRNKGNFPGRFSGRQFSNSRSEMNVSTLELGDSALYLCASSFAGASSYEQYFGPGTRLTVT.